This TCR beta chain was profiled in a study of early T cells in non-severe SARS-CoV-2 infection. Looking at the study overall: The input, bulk RNA from unsorted whole blood, was sequenced, and chains were unpaired.

This clonotype was counted between two and nine times. The antigen is unknown. Molecules of cDNA were individually given unique molecular identifiers that were attached to them. TCRdb redid the calling of the 5' RACE reads with MiXCR, one entry per CDR3 protein. The sample consists of about 69,000 distinct CDR3 sequences, more than 9.5% of them appearing once. General study findings and limits: The VDJdb matching leaned toward anti-spike CD8 responses and overlooked private and CD4 specificities.

Trimming removed 2 bases at V and 0 bases at J, with 12 bases between. This CDR3 contains 16 residues. The germline V gene encodes CDR1 SGHRS and CDR2 YFSETQ. The material sequenced was whole blood, taken at baseline. The V gene is TRBV5-1, the J gene TRBJ2-1, with D perhaps assigned TRBD1 or TRBD2 (5 bases each). The sequence derives from an adult who was a healthcare worker with PCR-confirmed SARS-CoV-2 infection or an uninfected control (not recorded which). In nucleotides, the CDR3 is TGCGCCAGCAGCTTCACCGGGACCCGCTCCTACAATGAGCAGTTCTTC. Amino acid sequence: CASSFTGTRSYNEQFF.